Listed below are T cell receptor beta chains from one sample, sequenced in a study of blood T cell repertoires in COVID-19. The protocol was immunoSEQ multiplex PCR, while the TCRdb copy is restricted to in-frame clones and leaves out a portion. The sample has 300,000 to 350,000 clones; about 91% are singletons. The sequencing input was PBMCs or T cells enriched from blood (not recorded which). Source of these receptors: a woman between 18 and 29 years old who had recovered from COVID-19. Each CDR3 is given with its conserved first and last residue. The D gene is left open where the match is weak. Size is stated for part of the rows, as once, few or many counts, or as a class when the clone is expanded.

>TRBJ1-2|NA|NA|TRBV7-8
CASSFQGTGIGYTF
TGTGCCAGCAGCTTTCAGGGGACGGGCATTGGCTACACCTTC
>TRBJ1-4|NA|NA|TRBV19
CASTVRQFNEKLFF
TGTGCCAGTACCGTGCGGCAGTTTAATGAAAAACTGTTTTTT
>TRBJ1-4|TRBD1|NA|TRBV2
CASSSGQGHEKLFF
TGTGCCAGCAGTTCGGGACAGGGCCATGAAAAACTGTTTTTT
>TRBJ1-2|TRBD1|NA|TRBV30
CAWIRGRQGASGYTF
TGTGCCTGGATAAGGGGGAGACAGGGGGCTAGTGGCTACACCTTC
>TRBJ1-5|TRBD1|NA|TRBV2
CASSPQGAGSNQPQHF
TGTGCCAGCAGTCCTCAGGGGGCGGGCAGCAATCAGCCCCAGCATTTT
>TRBJ2-5|NA|NA|TRBV11-2
CASSIPGEETQYF
TGTGCCAGCAGCATCCCGGGGGAAGAGACCCAGTACTTC
>TRBJ2-3|NA|NA|TRBV5-6
CASTLLRRLTTDTQYF
TGTGCCAGCACCCTACTGCGTCGACTAACCACAGATACGCAGTATTTT
>TRBJ2-1|NA|NA|TRBV7-9
CASSRPGTPNEQFF
TGTGCCAGCAGCCGCCCCGGGACTCCCAATGAGCAGTTCTTC
>TRBJ1-1|NA|NA|TRBV29-1
CSVEGSGNTEAFF
TGCAGCGTTGAAGGGAGCGGGAACACTGAAGCTTTCTTT
>TRBJ1-2|NA|NA|TRBV19
CASSISGYGYTF
TGTGCCAGTAGTATCTCGGGCTATGGCTACACCTTC
>TRBJ1-2|NA|NA|TRBV5-1
CASSYEVSNYGYTF
TGCGCCAGCAGCTACGAGGTATCTAACTATGGCTACACCTTC
>TRBJ1-2|NA|once|TRBV28
CASSPRRGITF
TGTGCCAGCAGTCCCCGAAGAGGGATCACCTTC
>TRBJ1-4|NA|NA|TRBV15
CATSREGQFEKLFF
TGTGCCACCAGCAGAGAAGGACAGTTTGAAAAACTGTTTTTT
>TRBJ1-6|NA|NA|TRBV13
CASSLGIGSANSPLHF
TGTGCCAGCAGCCTCGGGATCGGCAGTGCGAATTCACCCCTCCACTTT
>TRBJ2-3|NA|NA|TRBV18
CASSPINTDTQYF
TGTGCCAGCTCACCAATCAACACAGATACGCAGTATTTT
>TRBJ2-1|TRBD1|NA|TRBV11-2
CASSFTRQGGTSYNEQFF
TGTGCCAGCAGCTTTACACGACAGGGGGGTACTTCCTACAATGAGCAGTTCTTC
>TRBJ1-3|NA|NA|TRBV6-1
CASSETGAGGNTIYF
TGTGCCAGCAGTGAAACTGGGGCAGGCGGAAACACCATATATTTT
>TRBJ2-5|TRBD1|NA|TRBV5-5
CASSFTGTGVQETQYF
TGTGCCAGCAGCTTTACCGGGACAGGGGTCCAAGAGACCCAGTACTTC
>TRBJ1-6|NA|NA|TRBV13
CASSYSEGGGPAGGSPLHF
TGTGCCAGCAGCTACTCGGAGGGGGGAGGGCCAGCTGGGGGTTCACCCCTCCACTTT
>TRBJ2-2|NA|NA|TRBV27
CASSMAGPNTGELFF
TGTGCCAGCAGTATGGCGGGACCGAACACCGGGGAGCTGTTTTTT
>TRBJ2-5|NA|NA|TRBV24-1
CATSDLGGRGETQYF
TGTGCCACCAGTGATTTAGGGGGGAGGGGAGAGACCCAGTACTTC
>TRBJ1-2|NA|NA|TRBV7-9
CASSLERGPNYGYTF
TGTGCCAGCAGCTTAGAGAGAGGGCCTAACTATGGCTACACCTTC
>TRBJ2-3|NA|NA|TRBV7-2
CASSLVAHNTDTQYF
TGTGCCAGCAGCTTAGTCGCGCATAACACAGATACGCAGTATTTT
>TRBJ2-1|NA|NA|TRBV27
CASSSRMYNEQFF
TGTGCCAGCAGTTCCAGAATGTACAATGAGCAGTTCTTC
>TRBJ2-2|NA|NA|TRBV5-1
CASSLAGGQNTGELFF
TGCGCCAGCAGCTTGGCGGGGGGCCAGAACACCGGGGAGCTGTTTTTT
>TRBJ2-3|NA|NA|TRBV21-1
CASSTGQGVTDTQYF
TGTGCCAGCAGCACGGGACAGGGGGTGACAGATACGCAGTATTTT
>TRBJ2-3|NA|once|TRBV20-1
CSARWGVEYF
TGCAGTGCTAGGTGGGGGGTGGAGTATTTT
>TRBJ2-2|TRBD2|NA|TRBV7-2
CASSPHGLAGANTGELFF
TGTGCCAGCAGCCCCCACGGACTAGCGGGAGCCAACACCGGGGAGCTGTTTTTT
>TRBJ1-2|NA|NA|TRBV29-1
CSVVLQGAYGYTF
TGCAGCGTTGTCTTACAGGGAGCGTATGGCTACACCTTC
>TRBJ2-1|NA|NA|TRBV5-4
CASSPPRSVYNEQFF
TGTGCCAGCAGCCCCCCCCGCAGCGTATACAATGAGCAGTTCTTC
>TRBJ1-5|NA|NA|TRBV30
CAWEQGGNQPQHF
TGTGCCTGGGAACAGGGAGGGAACCAGCCCCAGCATTTT